Below, 24 T cell receptor beta chains from the same sample are listed, as sequenced in a study of shared clonotypes between healthy human individuals. Profiling relied on immunoSEQ multiplex PCR, and the TCRdb table lists in-frame clones only, not all of them. The sample holds approximately 2.1 million clones, about 92% seen once. What was sequenced was naive CD4+ T cells from PBMCs. Subset described: CD45RA+ positively selected. The source is a man aged 18 to 30 in good health. Some clones in this sample may be carry-over from other donors' samples.

The chain has TRBV5-1 and TRBJ2-3; D ambiguous. The V end was cut by 5 bases, the J end by 2 bases, with 9 bases between. This CDR3 contains 13 residues. Germline values: CDR1 SGHRS, CDR2 YFSETQ. The CDR3 here is CASRGKVTDTQYF. The DNA of the CDR3 is TGCGCCAGCAGAGGGAAGGTCACAGATACGCAGTATTTT.

The CDR3: CASRRSTYEQYF. CDR3 DNA sequence: TGTGCCAGCCGACGCAGCACCTACGAGCAGTACTTC. The chain uses TRBV6-1 and TRBJ2-7; D is uncertain. Germline V gene data show CDR1 as MNHNS and CDR2 as SASEGT. Trimming pared 8 bases from V and 2 bases from J, leaving 10 bases between. The length of the CDR3 is 12 residues.

The genes are TRBV6-1 and TRBJ1-5; TRBD1 matches 8 bases. The V and J ends lost 8 bases and 3 bases, in that order; junction bases with no gene match: 3. This CDR3 contains 13 residues. Germline V gene data show CDR1 as MNHNS and CDR2 as SASEGT. The CDR3 DNA is TGTGCCAGCCAACAGGGGGTCAATCAGCCCCAGCATTTT. Protein product: CASQQGVNQPQHF.

This clone has a handful of counts. V and J are TRBV27 and TRBJ2-7, with a tentative D call TRBD1 (7 bases). The CDR3 runs to 14 residues. Deletions cut 5 bases from V and 2 bases from J, with 13 bases between. CDR1 and CDR2 from the germline V gene are MNHEY and SMNVEV (reference sequence). CDR3 sequence: CASSQGGQPYEQYF. CDR3 DNA sequence: TGTGCCAGCAGTCAGGGGGGACAGCCCTACGAGCAGTACTTC.

The chain has TRBV28 and TRBJ1-1; weak D call: TRBD1 (6 bases). The germline gives CDR1 MDHEN, CDR2 SYDVKM. This CDR3 is 16 amino acids long. V gave up 5 bases and J gave up 1 base, with 17 bases separating them. The DNA for the CDR3 is TGTGCCAGCAGTCTATTGGGGGCCGGGGGGAACACTGAAGCTTTCTTT. Its protein product is CASSLLGAGGNTEAFF.

In DNA form, the CDR3 reads TGTGCCAGCAGCCCGATTCCTAGCGGGAGCTACGAGCAGTACTTC. It yields the protein CASSPIPSGSYEQYF. This chain connects TRBV13 to TRBJ2-7; 10 positions agree with TRBD2. CDR1 PRHDT and CDR2 FYEKMQ come from the germline V gene (reference sequence). With 5 bases clipped from V and 3 bases from J, the junction kept 7 bases outside the gene matches. The CDR3 is made up of 15 amino acids.

J is TRBJ2-7 and V is TRBV7-9; 7 positions match TRBD2. CDR1 SEHNR and CDR2 FQNEAQ come from the germline V gene (reference sequence). The ends lost 5 bases at V and 2 bases at J; junction bases unmatched: 6. This CDR3 region has 14 residues. In nucleotides, the CDR3 is TGTGCCAGCAGCAGGGACTACCGACCCTACGAGCAGTACTTC. Protein: CASSRDYRPYEQYF. Combining the CDR3 with reference TRBV7-9 and TRBJ2-7 gives the whole variable domain DTGVSQNPRHKITKRGQNVTFRCDPISEHNRLYWYRQTLGQGPEFLTYFQNEAQLEKSRLLSDRFSAERPKGSFSTLEIQRTEQGDSAMYLCASSRDYRPYEQYFGPGTRLTVT.

This chain joins TRBV2 and TRBJ2-7, with D possibly matching TRBD2 (6 bases). Trimming cost V 6 bases and J 9 bases, with 18 bases left between them. Germline CDR1 SNHLY, CDR2 FYNNEI. The CDR3 is made up of 13 amino acids. This CDR3 reads CASSDGDLGGQYF. The DNA for the CDR3 is TGTGCCAGCAGCGACGGCGACTTGGGGGGGCAGTACTTC.

The CDR3 protein is CASSTRQREQPQHF. The CDR3 coding sequence is TGTGCCAGCAGCACTCGACAGAGGGAACAGCCCCAGCATTTT. The chain recombines TRBV2 with TRBJ1-5; possible D gene TRBD1, 5 bases. Trimming cost V 6 bases and J 7 bases, with 16 bases left between them. In germline, CDR1 is SNHLY, CDR2 FYNNEI. This CDR3 contains 14 residues.

This chain connects TRBV6-6 to TRBJ2-1, with D tentatively TRBD1 (6 bases). V lost 2 bases, J lost 9 bases, and 11 bases lay in between. Germline V gene lookup returns CDR1 MNHNY and CDR2 SVGAGI (reference sequence). The CDR3 length is 13 residues. Written as DNA, the CDR3 is TGTGCCAGCAGTTACGACAGGTCGGTTGAGCAGTTCTTC. Its protein product is CASSYDRSVEQFF.

This rearrangement joins TRBV7-9 to TRBJ1-6; D is unclear. V lost 5 bases, J lost 0 bases, and 11 bases lay in between. CDR3 length equals 16 residues. The germline gives CDR1 SEHNR, CDR2 FQNEAQ (reference sequence). The CDR3 region has the DNA TGTGCCAGCAGCCATAGACAAAGCTCCTATAATTCACCCCTCCACTTT. Translated, it gives CASSHRQSSYNSPLHF. The full variable domain, in which reference TRBV7-9 and TRBJ1-6 provide the parts outside the CDR3, is DTGVSQNPRHKITKRGQNVTFRCDPISEHNRLYWYRQTLGQGPEFLTYFQNEAQLEKSRLLSDRFSAERPKGSFSTLEIQRTEQGDSAMYLCASSHRQSSYNSPLHFGNGTRLTVT.

This rearrangement joins TRBV7-2 to TRBJ2-5; 10 bases align to TRBD2. Germline V gives CDR1 SGHTA, CDR2 FQGNSA. This CDR3 contains 16 residues. V lost 3 bases, J lost 4 bases, and 8 bases stayed unmatched. CDR3 sequence (DNA): TGTGCCAGCAGCTTCTATTCCCTAGCGGGAGTAGAGACCCAGTACTTC. It specifies CASSFYSLAGVETQYF.

The chain carries TRBV29-1 and TRBJ1-5; 7 bases line up with TRBD1. Germline V lookup: CDR1 SQVTM, CDR2 ANQGSEA. This CDR3 spans 13 amino acids. With 6 bases clipped from V and 3 bases from J, the junction kept 5 bases outside the gene matches. In DNA form, the CDR3 reads TGCAGCGTGGGGGACAGTTACAATCAGCCCCAGCATTTT. As protein: CSVGDSYNQPQHF.

On this clone: This sample also contains other DNA sequences that code for the same CDR3. The chain is built from TRBV2 and TRBJ1-1, with TRBD1 matching 8 bases. Germline values: CDR1 SNHLY, CDR2 FYNNEI. The V and J ends lost 5 bases and 5 bases, in that order; junction bases with no gene match: 4. The CDR3 loop spans 13 amino acids. CDR3 nucleotide sequence: TGTGCCAGCAGTAGTACAGGGGGGACTGAAGCTTTCTTT. Amino acid sequence: CASSSTGGTEAFF.

The V gene is TRBV28, the J gene TRBJ1-5; D remains unclear. The ends were cut back, 1 base at V and 4 bases at J, with 11 bases in the middle. The CDR3 sequence is 15 residues long. Looked up from germline, CDR1 is MDHEN and CDR2 is SYDVKM. In DNA form, the CDR3 reads TGTGCCAGCAGTTTATTCGACGGCGATAATCAGCCCCAGCATTTT. Translation: CASSLFDGDNQPQHF.

The rearrangement links TRBV11-2 to TRBJ1-2; 7 bases are a match to TRBD1. This CDR3 is 15 amino acids long. V shed 4 bases, J shed 8 bases, and the junction held 13 bases outside the gene matches. Germline CDR1 SGHAT, CDR2 FQNNGV. CDR3 sequence reads: CASSSVRQGYGGYTF. CDR3 DNA sequence: TGTGCCAGCAGCTCTGTTAGACAGGGCTATGGGGGCTACACCTTC. Based on the CDR3 plus reference TRBV11-2 and TRBJ1-2, the full variable domain is EAGVAQSPRYKIIEKRQSVAFWCNPISGHATLYWYQQILGQGPKLLIQFQNNGVVDDSQLPKDRFSAERLKGVDSTLKIQPAKLEDSAVYLCASSSVRQGYGGYTFGSGTRLTVV.

This rearrangement joins TRBV6-1 to TRBJ1-4; possibly TRBD1 for D (6 bases). Trimming stripped 5 bases from V and 5 bases from J, with 12 bases between. Germline CDR1 reads MNHNS; CDR2 reads SASEGT. There are 14 residues in the CDR3. CDR3 coding DNA: TGTGCCAGCAGTCAGGGACATTGGAATGAAAAACTGTTTTTT. Its translation is CASSQGHWNEKLFF.

The chain is built from TRBV6-6 and TRBJ1-5; TRBD1 is a possible D gene (5 bases). Trimming left V 4 bases short and J 6 bases short, with 13 bases between. CDR3 size: 14 residues. The germline CDR1 and CDR2 sequences are MNHNY and SVGAGI (reference sequence). Written as DNA, the CDR3 is TGTGCCAGCAGTTCCCCCCGGGGCAGTCAGCCCCAGCATTTT. It codes for CASSSPRGSQPQHF.

The genes are TRBV4-2 and TRBJ1-1; D is ambiguous. The germline gives CDR1 LGHNA, CDR2 YNFKEQ. The CDR3 sequence is 14 residues long. V gave up 4 bases and J gave up 0 bases, with 9 bases separating them. The CDR3 here is CASSPLPVNTEAFF. DNA of the CDR3: TGTGCCAGCAGCCCCCTCCCTGTGAACACTGAAGCTTTCTTT.

The V gene is TRBV7-9, the J gene TRBJ2-7; 7 bases map to TRBD1. The V and J ends lost 5 bases and 8 bases, in that order; junction bases with no gene match: 6. The CDR3 consists of 12 residues. CDR1 and CDR2 (germline): SEHNR, FQNEAQ (reference sequence). The DNA for the CDR3 is TGTGCCAGCAGCCCGGAGGACAGGCAGCAGTACTTC. As protein: CASSPEDRQQYF.

Concerning this clone: This CDR3 is also generated by other DNA sequences in the sample. The chain has TRBV7-2 and TRBJ2-7, with 7 bases identical to TRBD2. CDR1 is SGHTA, CDR2 FQGNSA, per germline. The trim removed 5 bases at V and 1 base at J, leaving 8 bases unmatched. The length of the CDR3 is 15 residues. CDR3 residues: CASSPRASGSYEQYF. In DNA, the CDR3 is TGTGCCAGCAGCCCCCGCGCTAGCGGATCCTACGAGCAGTACTTC.

The V gene is TRBV7-8, the J gene TRBJ1-3; the D is unclear. Trimming cost V 1 base and J 4 bases, with 8 bases left between them. The CDR3 extends over 14 amino acids. Germline-derived CDR1 and CDR2 are SGHVS and FQNEAQ. In nucleotides, the CDR3 is TGTGCCAGCAGCTTAGAAGCAGGAGGAAACACCATATATTTT. Its protein product is CASSLEAGGNTIYF.

The chain carries TRBV18 and TRBJ1-3; weak D call: TRBD1 (6 bases). V lost 3 bases, J lost 0 bases, and 12 bases lay in between. The CDR3 covers 16 residues. CDR1 is KGHSH and CDR2 is LQKENI in the germline V gene. CDR3 nucleotide sequence: TGTGCCAGCTCACCTGGACAGAGCCACTCTGGAAACACCATATATTTT. It codes for CASSPGQSHSGNTIYF.

This chain joins TRBV6-1 and TRBJ1-2; tentative D call: TRBD1 (5 bases). The V and J ends lost 0 bases and 4 bases respectively, with 18 bases between them. Germline CDR1 MNHNS, CDR2 SASEGT. This CDR3 region has 17 residues. As DNA, the CDR3 is TGTGCCAGCAGTGAAGCCCCGGGGCCCCAGTTCGTCTATGGCTACACCTTC. This sequence encodes CASSEAPGPQFVYGYTF.